The rows below give T cell receptor beta chains drawn from one sample of a study of blood T cells in healthy people across ages. Via MiXCR, TCRdb re-called the 5' RACE reads, giving one row per CDR3 protein. This sample carries 850,000 to 1,300,000 distinct CDR3 sequences, around 45% of them seen once, and the ten largest clones take 18%. The sequenced sample consisted of blood. These receptors were taken from a woman aged 55-69 years in good health. The conserved cysteine and the conserved F or W are not part of the CDR3 here. D genes are given only for firm matches.

v_gene: TRBV29-1
d_gene: -
j_gene: -
CDR3aa: SVGSSTETQY

v_gene: TRBV14
d_gene: TRBD1
j_gene: TRBJ2-7
CDR3aa: ASSHPTGGPSSYEQY

v_gene: TRBV12-5
d_gene: -
j_gene: TRBJ1-2
CDR3aa: ASGLTPGHNGYT

v_gene: TRBV10-3
d_gene: TRBD2
j_gene: TRBJ2-1
CDR3aa: AIRKAGGPHNEQF

v_gene: TRBV6-6
d_gene: TRBD1
j_gene: TRBJ1-4
CDR3aa: ASSPIGQGWGEKLF

v_gene: TRBV7-6
d_gene: -
j_gene: TRBJ1-4
CDR3aa: ASSVKENEKLF

v_gene: TRBV4-1
d_gene: -
j_gene: TRBJ1-1
CDR3aa: ASSQGPGGHTEAF

v_gene: TRBV13
d_gene: TRBD2
j_gene: TRBJ2-3
CDR3aa: ASSPVGGRSTDTQY

v_gene: TRBV2
d_gene: TRBD2
j_gene: TRBJ2-1
CDR3aa: ASSELAGVADEQF

v_gene: TRBV9
d_gene: -
j_gene: TRBJ2-1
CDR3aa: ASSGAGGEF

v_gene: TRBV2
d_gene: -
j_gene: -
CDR3aa: ASTENGANEQY

v_gene: TRBV11-2
d_gene: -
j_gene: TRBJ2-7
CDR3aa: ASSFPLAYEQY

v_gene: TRBV6-5
d_gene: TRBD2
j_gene: TRBJ2-7
CDR3aa: ASSPAGTSGAYEQY

v_gene: TRBV7-8
d_gene: TRBD1
j_gene: TRBJ2-5
CDR3aa: ASSRDRDGTQY

v_gene: TRBV11-2
d_gene: TRBD1
j_gene: TRBJ2-5
CDR3aa: ASRPDRMGQRPSKETQY

v_gene: TRBV5-1
d_gene: TRBD1
j_gene: TRBJ1-5
CDR3aa: ASSLTGDNQPQH

v_gene: TRBV7-2
d_gene: TRBD2
j_gene: TRBJ2-5
CDR3aa: ASSLGERESETQY

v_gene: TRBV21-1
d_gene: -
j_gene: TRBJ2-5
CDR3aa: ASSNRPFGQMEETQY

v_gene: TRBV2
d_gene: TRBD1
j_gene: TRBJ2-2
CDR3aa: ASSDRGITGELF

v_gene: TRBV24-1
d_gene: -
j_gene: TRBJ2-7
CDR3aa: ATSDFSLASTLNEQY

v_gene: TRBV27
d_gene: -
j_gene: TRBJ1-2
CDR3aa: ASSPHRRTNYGYT

v_gene: TRBV2
d_gene: -
j_gene: TRBJ2-1
CDR3aa: ASAGRGGAVNEQF

v_gene: TRBV15
d_gene: TRBD1
j_gene: TRBJ1-5
CDR3aa: ATSRSQGLNQPQH

v_gene: TRBV7-9
d_gene: -
j_gene: TRBJ2-1
CDR3aa: ASSLEQAGEQF

v_gene: TRBV5-1
d_gene: TRBD1
j_gene: TRBJ2-1
CDR3aa: ASSLARDSPTSYNEQF

v_gene: TRBV10-3
d_gene: -
j_gene: TRBJ2-1
CDR3aa: AIRRTLYNEQF

v_gene: TRBV27
d_gene: TRBD2
j_gene: TRBJ2-7
CDR3aa: ASSLRGTIAGLTHEQY

v_gene: TRBV6-2/TRBV6-3
d_gene: -
j_gene: TRBJ1-2
CDR3aa: ASSPGNYGYT

v_gene: TRBV4-1
d_gene: -
j_gene: TRBJ2-3
CDR3aa: ASSPHSSTDTQY

v_gene: TRBV28
d_gene: -
j_gene: TRBJ1-2
CDR3aa: ASSFPGHLYGYT

v_gene: TRBV25-1
d_gene: -
j_gene: TRBJ1-4
CDR3aa: ASSGAAVNEKLF

v_gene: TRBV6-1
d_gene: -
j_gene: TRBJ2-1
CDR3aa: ASRPTPTPILFGEQF

v_gene: TRBV20-1
d_gene: TRBD2
j_gene: TRBJ2-7
CDR3aa: SARGLVNEQY

v_gene: TRBV14
d_gene: -
j_gene: TRBJ2-5
CDR3aa: ASSRQWETQY

v_gene: TRBV27
d_gene: -
j_gene: TRBJ2-4
CDR3aa: ASSLQGGGNIQY

v_gene: TRBV7-2
d_gene: -
j_gene: TRBJ2-1
CDR3aa: ASSPPGGRNEQF